This T cell receptor (beta chain) was found in a study of blood T cell repertoires in COVID-19. In the study overall: Spain, Italy and the United States supplied samples that represented acute and convalescent COVID-19. T cells, B-cell-depleted T cells, or PBMCs supplied cDNA or gDNA.

Germline-derived CDR1 and CDR2 are SGHDT and YYEEEE. CDR3 size: 15 residues. Trimming cost V 0 bases and J 6 bases, with 13 bases left between them. Authors' methods: For nucleated cells, counts were estimated from reference gene primer amplification. Sequencing was performed with immunoSEQ multiplex PCR; in TCRdb, only in-frame clones are kept and a portion is missing. V and J calls and clone size follow that table, whereas D and trimming were derived from the DNA. The data show around 300,000 clones, approximately 90% seen once. This clone was detected once. The chain has TRBV5-6 and TRBJ1-5, with a possible D match to TRBD1 (5 bases). This clonotype was sampled from a woman aged 25 to 39 with COVID-19, enrolled during active disease. The specimen was peripheral blood. CDR3 DNA sequence: TGTGCCAGCAGCTTGGGGTTTGGGGGAGGTCAGCCCCAGCATTTT. Its protein product is CASSLGFGGGQPQHF.